A single sample gave rise to the 2 T cell receptor beta chains below, sequenced in a study of shared clonotypes between healthy human individuals. TCRdb's table, derived via immunoSEQ multiplex PCR, lists solely in-frame clones and lacks some. The table shows under 2,500,000 clones, with 90% to 97% occurring only once. The sample was naive CD4+ T cells sorted from blood. This sample's subset: CD45RA+ positively selected. These receptor sequences come from a man between 18 and 35 years old in good health.

This CDR3 is CASSLGRVPAYEQYF. CDR3 DNA: TGCGCCAGCAGCTTGGGCCGGGTCCCCGCCTACGAGCAGTACTTC. The rearrangement uses TRBV5-1 and TRBJ2-7, with unresolved D. This CDR3 spans 15 amino acids. Trimming stripped 0 bases from V and 2 bases from J, with 12 bases between. Germline CDR1 and CDR2: SGHRS and YFSETQ.

V is TRBV2 and J is TRBJ1-2, with D possibly being TRBD1 (5 bases). Germline V CDR1 and CDR2: SNHLY, FYNNEI. The ends were cut back, 4 bases at V and 7 bases at J, with 13 bases in the middle. This CDR3 has 13 residues. CDR3 nucleotide sequence: TGTGCCAGCAGTGGAAGGGGTGGTAGTGGCTACACCTTC. Its translation is CASSGRGGSGYTF.